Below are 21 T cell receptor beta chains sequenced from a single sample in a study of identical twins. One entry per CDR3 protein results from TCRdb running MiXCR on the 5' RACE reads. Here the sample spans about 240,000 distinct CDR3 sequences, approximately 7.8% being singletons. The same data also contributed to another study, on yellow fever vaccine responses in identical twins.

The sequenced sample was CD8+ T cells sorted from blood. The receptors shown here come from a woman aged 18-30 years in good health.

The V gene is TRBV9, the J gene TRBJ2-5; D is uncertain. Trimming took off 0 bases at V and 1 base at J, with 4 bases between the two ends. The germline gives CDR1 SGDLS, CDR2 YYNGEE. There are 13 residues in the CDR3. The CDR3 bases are TGTGCCAGCAGCGTAGACGGCCAAGAGACCCAGTACTTC. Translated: CASSVDGQETQYF.

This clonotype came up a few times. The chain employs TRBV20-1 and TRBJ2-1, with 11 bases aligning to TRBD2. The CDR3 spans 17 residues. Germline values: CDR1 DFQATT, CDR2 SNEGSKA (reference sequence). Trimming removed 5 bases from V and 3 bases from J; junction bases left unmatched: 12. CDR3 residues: CSAERPGTSGNYNEQFF. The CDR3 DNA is TGCAGTGCTGAAAGACCTGGGACTAGCGGTAACTACAATGAGCAGTTCTTC.

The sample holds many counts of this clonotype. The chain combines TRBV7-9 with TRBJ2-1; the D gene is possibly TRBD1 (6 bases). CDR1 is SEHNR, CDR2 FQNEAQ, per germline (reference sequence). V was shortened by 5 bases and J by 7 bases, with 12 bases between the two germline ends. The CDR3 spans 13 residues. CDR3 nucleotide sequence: TGTGCCAGCAGCCCGGACAGTATGAATGAGCAGTTCTTC. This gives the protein CASSPDSMNEQFF.

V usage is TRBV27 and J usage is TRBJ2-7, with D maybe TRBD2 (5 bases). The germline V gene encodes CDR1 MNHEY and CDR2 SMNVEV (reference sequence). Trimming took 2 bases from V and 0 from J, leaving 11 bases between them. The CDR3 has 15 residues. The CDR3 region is CASSLTPGNSYEQYV. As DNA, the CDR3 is TGTGCCAGCAGTTTAACGCCCGGGAACTCCTACGAGCAGTACGTC.

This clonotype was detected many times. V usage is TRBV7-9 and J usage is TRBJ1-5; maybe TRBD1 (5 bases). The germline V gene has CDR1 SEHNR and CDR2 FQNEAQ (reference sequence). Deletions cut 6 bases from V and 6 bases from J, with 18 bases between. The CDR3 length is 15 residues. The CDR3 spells CASSGSGDIVQPQHF. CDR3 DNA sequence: TGTGCCAGCAGTGGCTCGGGGGATATTGTTCAGCCCCAGCATTTT.

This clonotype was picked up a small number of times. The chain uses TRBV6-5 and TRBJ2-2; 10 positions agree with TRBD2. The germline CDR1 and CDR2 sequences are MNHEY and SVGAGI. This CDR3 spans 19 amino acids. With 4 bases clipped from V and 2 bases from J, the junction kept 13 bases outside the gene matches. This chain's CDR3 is CASSSEAGGPIINTGELFF. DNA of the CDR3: TGTGCCAGCAGTTCGGAAGCGGGAGGGCCTATTATTAACACCGGGGAGCTGTTTTTT.

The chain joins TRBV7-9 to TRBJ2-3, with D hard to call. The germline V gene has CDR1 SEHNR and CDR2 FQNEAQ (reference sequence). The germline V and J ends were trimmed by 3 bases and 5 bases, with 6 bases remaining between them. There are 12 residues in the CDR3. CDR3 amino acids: CASSFLEDTQYF. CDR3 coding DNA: TGTGCCAGCAGCTTTCTAGAAGATACGCAGTATTTT.

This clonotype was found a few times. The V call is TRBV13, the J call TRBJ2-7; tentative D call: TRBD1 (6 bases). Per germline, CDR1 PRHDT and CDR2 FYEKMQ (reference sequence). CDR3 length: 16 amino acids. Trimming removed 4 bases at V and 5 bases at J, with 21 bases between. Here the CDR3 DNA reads TGTGCCAGCAGCTCCAGGGGTTTCCAACCCCTAGACGAGCAGTACGTC. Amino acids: CASSSRGFQPLDEQYV.

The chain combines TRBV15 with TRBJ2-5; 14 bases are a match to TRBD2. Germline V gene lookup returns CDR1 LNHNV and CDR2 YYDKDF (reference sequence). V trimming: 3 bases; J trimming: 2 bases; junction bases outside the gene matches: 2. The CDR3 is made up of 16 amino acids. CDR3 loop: CATSSRTSGRQETQYF. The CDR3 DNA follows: TGTGCCACCAGCAGCAGGACTAGCGGGAGGCAAGAGACCCAGTACTTC. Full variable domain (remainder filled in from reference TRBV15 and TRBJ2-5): DAMVIQNPRYQVTQFGKPVTLSCSQTLNHNVMYWYQQKSSQAPKLLFHYYDKDFNNEADTPDNFQSRRPNTSFCFLDIRSPGLGDTAMYLCATSSRTSGRQETQYFGPGTRLLVL.

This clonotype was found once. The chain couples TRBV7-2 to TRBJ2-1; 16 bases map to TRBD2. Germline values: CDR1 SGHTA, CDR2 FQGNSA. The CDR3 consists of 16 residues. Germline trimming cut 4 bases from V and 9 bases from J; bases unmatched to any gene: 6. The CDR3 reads CASSSGLAGGPVEQFF. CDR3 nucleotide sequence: TGTGCCAGCAGCTCGGGACTAGCGGGAGGGCCTGTTGAGCAGTTCTTC.

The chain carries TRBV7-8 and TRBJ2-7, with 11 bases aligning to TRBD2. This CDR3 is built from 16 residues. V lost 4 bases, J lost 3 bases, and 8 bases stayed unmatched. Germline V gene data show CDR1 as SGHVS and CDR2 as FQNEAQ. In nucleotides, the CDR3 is TGTGCCAGCAGCTCCCAACTAGCGGGAGATAACTACGAGCAGTACTTC. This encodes CASSSQLAGDNYEQYF.

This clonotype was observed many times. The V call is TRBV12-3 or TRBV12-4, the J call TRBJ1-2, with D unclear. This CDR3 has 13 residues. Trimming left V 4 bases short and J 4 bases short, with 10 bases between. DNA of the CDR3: TGTGCCAGCAGTTCATGGCAGAGCTATGGCTACACCTTC. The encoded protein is CASSSWQSYGYTF.

CDR3 coding DNA: TGTGCCAGCAGCCCAGGTAGCGGGGGGCTCTCTGAGCAGTTCTTC. It specifies CASSPGSGGLSEQFF. This chain joins TRBV14 and TRBJ2-1; TRBD2 agrees at 10 bases. This CDR3 is 15 amino acids long. Per the germline V gene, CDR1 is SGHDN and CDR2 is FVKESK. J lost 9 bases, V lost 4 bases, and 9 bases had no gene match.

This CDR3 is CASSSSGVLYGETQYF. DNA of the CDR3: TGTGCCAGCAGCTCCAGCGGGGTCCTTTACGGGGAGACCCAGTACTTC. The chain combines TRBV5-6 with TRBJ2-5; 7 positions agree with TRBD2. V lost 3 bases, J lost 5 bases, and 13 bases stayed unmatched. This CDR3 has 16 residues. CDR1 is SGHDT, CDR2 YYEEEE, per germline.

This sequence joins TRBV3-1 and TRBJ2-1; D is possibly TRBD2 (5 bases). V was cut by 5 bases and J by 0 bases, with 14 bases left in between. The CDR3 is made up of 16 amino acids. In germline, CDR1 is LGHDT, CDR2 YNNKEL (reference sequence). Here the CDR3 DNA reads TGTGCCAGCAGCTCCGGACTTTTTAGCTCCTACAATGAGCAGTTCTTC. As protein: CASSSGLFSSYNEQFF.

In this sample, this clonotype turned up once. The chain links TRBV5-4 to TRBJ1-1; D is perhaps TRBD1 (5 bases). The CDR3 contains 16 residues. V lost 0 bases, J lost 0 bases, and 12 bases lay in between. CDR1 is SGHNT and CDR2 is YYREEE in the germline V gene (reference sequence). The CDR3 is CASSLGQGYLNTEAFF. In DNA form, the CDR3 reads TGTGCCAGCAGCTTGGGGCAGGGCTATTTGAACACTGAAGCTTTCTTT.

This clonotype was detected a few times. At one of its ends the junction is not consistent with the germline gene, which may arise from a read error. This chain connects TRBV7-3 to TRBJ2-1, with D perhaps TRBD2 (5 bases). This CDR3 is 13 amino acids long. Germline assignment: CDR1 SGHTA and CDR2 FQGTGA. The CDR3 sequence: CASSLILRTSKIF. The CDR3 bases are TGTGCCAGCAGCTTAATTCTCCGGACTTCGAAGATCTTC. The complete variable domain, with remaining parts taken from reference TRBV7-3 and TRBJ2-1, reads GAGVSQTPSNKVTEKGKYVELRCDPISGHTALYWYRQSLGQGPEFLIYFQGTGAADDSGLPNDRFFAVRPEGSVSTLKIQRTERGDSAVYLCASSLILRTSKIFGPGTRLTVL.

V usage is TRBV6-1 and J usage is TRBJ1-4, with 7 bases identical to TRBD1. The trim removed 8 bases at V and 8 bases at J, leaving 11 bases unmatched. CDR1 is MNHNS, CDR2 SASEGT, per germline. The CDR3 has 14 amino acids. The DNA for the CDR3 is TGTGCCAGCGGACTCGGGACAGCGGGCGAAAAACTGTTTTTT. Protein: CASGLGTAGEKLFF.

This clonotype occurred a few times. CDR3 in amino acids: CSASNLGNIQYF. Here the CDR3 DNA reads TGCAGCGCCTCTAATTTAGGCAACATTCAGTACTTC. The rearrangement links TRBV29-1 to TRBJ2-4; D ambiguous. CDR1 SQVTM and CDR2 ANQGSEA come from the germline V gene. V was clipped by 7 bases and J by 7 bases, with 14 bases between them. The CDR3 spans 12 residues.

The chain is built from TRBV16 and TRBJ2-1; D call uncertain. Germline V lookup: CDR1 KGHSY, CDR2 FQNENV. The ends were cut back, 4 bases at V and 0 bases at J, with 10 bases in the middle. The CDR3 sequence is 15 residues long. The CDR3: CASSPGPNSYNEQFF. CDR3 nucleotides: TGTGCCAGCAGCCCTGGACCCAACTCCTACAATGAGCAGTTCTTC.

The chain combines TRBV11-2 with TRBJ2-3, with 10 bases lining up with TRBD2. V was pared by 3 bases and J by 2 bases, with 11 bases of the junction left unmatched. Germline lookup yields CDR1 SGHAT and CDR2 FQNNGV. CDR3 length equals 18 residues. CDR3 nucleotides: TGTGCCAGCAGCTTTAGGTTAGCGGGGGGCCGTTCCACAGATACGCAGTATTTT. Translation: CASSFRLAGGRSTDTQYF.